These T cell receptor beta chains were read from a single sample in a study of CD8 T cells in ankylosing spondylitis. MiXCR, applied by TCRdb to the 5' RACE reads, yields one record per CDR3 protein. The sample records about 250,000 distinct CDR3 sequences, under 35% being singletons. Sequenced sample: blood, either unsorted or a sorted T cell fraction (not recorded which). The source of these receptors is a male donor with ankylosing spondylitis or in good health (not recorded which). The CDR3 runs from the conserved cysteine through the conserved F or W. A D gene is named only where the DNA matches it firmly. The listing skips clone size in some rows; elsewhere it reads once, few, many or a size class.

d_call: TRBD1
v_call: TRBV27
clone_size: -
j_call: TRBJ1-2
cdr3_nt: TGTGCCAGTACTACCCAGGGGGAGGGCGGCTACACCTTC
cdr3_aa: CASTTQGEGGYTF

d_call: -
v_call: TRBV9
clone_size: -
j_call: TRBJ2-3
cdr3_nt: TGTGCCAGCAGCGAGGGCAGGGTAGCAGATACGCAGTATTTT
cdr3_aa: CASSEGRVADTQYF

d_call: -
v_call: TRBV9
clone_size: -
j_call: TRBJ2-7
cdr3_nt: TGTGCCAGCAGCCGAACTGGACAGTCCTACGAGCAGTACTTC
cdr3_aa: CASSRTGQSYEQYF

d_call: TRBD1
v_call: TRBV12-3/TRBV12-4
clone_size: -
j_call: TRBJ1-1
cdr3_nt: TGTGCCAGCAGACCCGGGACAGAGAACACTGAAGCTTTCTTT
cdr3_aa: CASRPGTENTEAFF

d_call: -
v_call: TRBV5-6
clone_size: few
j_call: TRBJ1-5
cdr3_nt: TGTGCCAGCAGCTTGGGGCACGATAGCAATCAGCCCCAGCATTTT
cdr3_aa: CASSLGHDSNQPQHF

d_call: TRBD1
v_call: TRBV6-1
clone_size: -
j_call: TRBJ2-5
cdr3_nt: TGTGCCAGCACCCGACAGGGGGCGAAGACCCAGTACTTC
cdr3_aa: CASTRQGAKTQYF

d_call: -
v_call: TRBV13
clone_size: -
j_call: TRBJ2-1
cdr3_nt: TGTGCCAGCAGCTTCTTCGGGGAGTACAATGAGCAGTTCTTC
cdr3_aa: CASSFFGEYNEQFF

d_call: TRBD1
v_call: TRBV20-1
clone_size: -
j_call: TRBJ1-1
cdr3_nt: TGCAGTGCTAAGGACAGGGGTAAAGCTTTCTTT
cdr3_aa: CSAKDRGKAFF

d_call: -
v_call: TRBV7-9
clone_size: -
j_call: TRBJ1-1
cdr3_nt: TGTGCCAGCAGAACCGACAGGCTCTACACTGAAGCTTTCTTT
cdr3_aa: CASRTDRLYTEAFF

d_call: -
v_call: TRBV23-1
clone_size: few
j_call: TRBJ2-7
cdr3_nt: TGCGCCAGCAGATATAAGGTCGGTTCCTACGAGCAGTACTTC
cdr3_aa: CASRYKVGSYEQYF

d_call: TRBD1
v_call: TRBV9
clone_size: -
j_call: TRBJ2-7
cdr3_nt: TGTGCCAGCAGCGCCCTGGGGACAGACTACGAGCAGTACTTC
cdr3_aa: CASSALGTDYEQYF

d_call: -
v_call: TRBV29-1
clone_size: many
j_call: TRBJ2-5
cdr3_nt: TGCAGCGTTGGTCGGGATCGAGAGACCCAGTACTTC
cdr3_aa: CSVGRDRETQYF

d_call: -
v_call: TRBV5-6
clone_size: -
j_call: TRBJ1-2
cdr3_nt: TGTGCCAGCAGCCCCATGGGAGGGGGACTTACTAACTATGGCTACACCTTC
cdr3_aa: CASSPMGGGLTNYGYTF

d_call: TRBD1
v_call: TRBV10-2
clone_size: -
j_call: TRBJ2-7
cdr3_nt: TGCGCCAGCAGAATTACCTCGGGACAGGGGGCCTACGAGCAGTACTTC
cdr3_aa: CASRITSGQGAYEQYF

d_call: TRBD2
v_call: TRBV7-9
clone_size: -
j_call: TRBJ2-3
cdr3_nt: TGTGCCAGCCATAGCGGGGAGTTTAGCACAGATACGCAGTATTTT
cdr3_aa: CASHSGEFSTDTQYF

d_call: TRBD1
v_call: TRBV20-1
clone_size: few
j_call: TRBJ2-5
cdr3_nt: TGCAGTGCACCTCGGACAGGGCGGGAGACCCAGTACTTC
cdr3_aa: CSAPRTGRETQYF

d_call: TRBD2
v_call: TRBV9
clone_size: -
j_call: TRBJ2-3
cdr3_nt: TGTGCCAGCAGCATAGCAACCGGGACTAGCGGTACAGATACGCAGTATTTT
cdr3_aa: CASSIATGTSGTDTQYF

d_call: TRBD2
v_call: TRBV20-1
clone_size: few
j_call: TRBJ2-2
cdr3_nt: TGCAGTGCTAGGACTAGCGGGGGATACACCGGGGAGCTGTTTTTT
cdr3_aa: CSARTSGGYTGELFF

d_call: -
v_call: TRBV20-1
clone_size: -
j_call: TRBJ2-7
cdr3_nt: TGCAGTGTCAAAGGGGATTACCTCCCCTACGAGCAGTACTTC
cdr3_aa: CSVKGDYLPYEQYF

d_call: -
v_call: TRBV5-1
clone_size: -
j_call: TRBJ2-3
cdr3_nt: TGCGCCAGTAGCTTCAGGGGCGAGGGCACAGATACGCAGTATTTT
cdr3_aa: CASSFRGEGTDTQYF

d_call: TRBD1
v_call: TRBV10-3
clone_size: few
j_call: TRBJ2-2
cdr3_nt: TGTGCCATAGACAGGGGCGCCGGGGAGCTGTTTTTT
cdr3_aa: CAIDRGAGELFF

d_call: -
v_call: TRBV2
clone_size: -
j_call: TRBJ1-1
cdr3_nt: TGTGCCAGCAGTCCGACCCCGAACACTGAAGCTTTCTTT
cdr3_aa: CASSPTPNTEAFF

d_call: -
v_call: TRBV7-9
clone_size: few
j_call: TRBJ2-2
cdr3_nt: TGTGCCAGCAGCTTACCCCAGGGGGGGGAGCTGTTTTTT
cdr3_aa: CASSLPQGGELFF

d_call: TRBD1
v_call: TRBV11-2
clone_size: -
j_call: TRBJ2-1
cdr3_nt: TGTGCCAGCAGCTTCGGACAGGGGGCAAATGAGCAGTTCTTC
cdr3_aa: CASSFGQGANEQFF

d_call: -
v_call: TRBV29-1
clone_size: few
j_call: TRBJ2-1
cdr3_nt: TGCAGCGCATGGCAGTACGGGAGTGAGCAGTTCTTC
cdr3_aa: CSAWQYGSEQFF

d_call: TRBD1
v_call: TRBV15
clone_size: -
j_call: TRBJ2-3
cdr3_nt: TGTGCCACCAGCAGGAGGACAGGGGTTCGAGATACGCAGTATTTT
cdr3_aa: CATSRRTGVRDTQYF

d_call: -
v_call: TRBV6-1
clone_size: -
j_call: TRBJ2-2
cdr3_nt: TGTGCCAGCACCATGAGGGGACCGGCCGACGGGGAGCTGTTTTTT
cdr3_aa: CASTMRGPADGELFF

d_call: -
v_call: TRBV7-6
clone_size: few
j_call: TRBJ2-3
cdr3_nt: TGTGCCAGCAGCTTAGCGTGGGGGCCCTCCACAGATACGCAGTATTTT
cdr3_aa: CASSLAWGPSTDTQYF

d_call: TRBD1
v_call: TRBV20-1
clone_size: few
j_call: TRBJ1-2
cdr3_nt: TGCAGTGCTACAGACAGGGCTAACTATGGCTACACCTTC
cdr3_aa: CSATDRANYGYTF

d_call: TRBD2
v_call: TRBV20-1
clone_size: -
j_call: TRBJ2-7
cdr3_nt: TGCAGTGCTAGGAAGACTAGCGGTTTCCCCTACGAGCAGTACTTC
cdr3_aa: CSARKTSGFPYEQYF

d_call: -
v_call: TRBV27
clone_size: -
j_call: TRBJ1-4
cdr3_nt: TGTGCCAGCAGTCCGACGGGTGGGCGGGTTGAAAAACTGTTTTTT
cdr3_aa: CASSPTGGRVEKLFF

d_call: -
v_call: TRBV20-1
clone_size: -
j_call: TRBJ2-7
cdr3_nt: TGCAGTGTCCCGGAGAGGATGGGGTGGGGGCAGTACTTC
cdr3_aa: CSVPERMGWGQYF

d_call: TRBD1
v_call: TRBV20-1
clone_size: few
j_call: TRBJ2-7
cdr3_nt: TGCAGTGTCAGGGGGACTGGACAGGGAAACCCCTACGAGCAGTACTTC
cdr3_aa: CSVRGTGQGNPYEQYF

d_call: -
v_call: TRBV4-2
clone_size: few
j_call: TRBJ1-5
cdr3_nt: TGTGCCAGCAGCCAAGTGGTGGGTCAGCCCCAGCATTTT
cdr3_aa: CASSQVVGQPQHF

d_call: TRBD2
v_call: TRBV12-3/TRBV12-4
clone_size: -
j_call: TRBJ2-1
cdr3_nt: TGTGCCAGCAGTTTAGGACTAGCGGCGAATGAGCAGTTCTTC
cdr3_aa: CASSLGLAANEQFF

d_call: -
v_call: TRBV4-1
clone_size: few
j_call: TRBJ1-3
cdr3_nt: TGCGCCAGCAGCCAAGATCTTTGGCAGGGGATCGGAAACACCATATATTTT
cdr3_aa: CASSQDLWQGIGNTIYF

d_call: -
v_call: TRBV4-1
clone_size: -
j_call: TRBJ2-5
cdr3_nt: TGCGCCAGCAGCCAAGGAGACTGGGAGACCCAGTACTTC
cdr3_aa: CASSQGDWETQYF

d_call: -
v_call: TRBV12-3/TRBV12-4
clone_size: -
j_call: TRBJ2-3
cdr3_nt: TGTGCCAGCAGTCATCCTTCAAGCCGATCAGATACGCAGTATTTT
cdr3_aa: CASSHPSSRSDTQYF

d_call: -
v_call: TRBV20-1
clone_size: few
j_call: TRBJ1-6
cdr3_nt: TGCAGTGCTAGTGAGCTACGGGGGGGACCGCGGTATAATTCACCCCTCCACTTT
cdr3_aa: CSASELRGGPRYNSPLHF

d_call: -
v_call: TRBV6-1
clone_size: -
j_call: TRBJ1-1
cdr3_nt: TGTGCCAGCAGACCCAGTTTTATCACTGAAGCTTTCTTT
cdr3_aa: CASRPSFITEAFF

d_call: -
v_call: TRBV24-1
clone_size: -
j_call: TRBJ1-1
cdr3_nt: TGTGCCACCAGTGATCTCCCGACGGGGAACACTGAAGCTTTCTTT
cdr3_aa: CATSDLPTGNTEAFF

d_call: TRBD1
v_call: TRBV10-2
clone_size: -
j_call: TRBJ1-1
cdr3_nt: TGCGCCAGCGCGTGGACAGGGGTATCTGAAGCTTTCTTT
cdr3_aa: CASAWTGVSEAFF

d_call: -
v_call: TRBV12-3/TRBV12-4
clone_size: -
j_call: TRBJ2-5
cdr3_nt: TGTGCCAGCAGTCCAAGGGGTGGTAAAGAGACCCAGTACTTC
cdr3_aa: CASSPRGGKETQYF

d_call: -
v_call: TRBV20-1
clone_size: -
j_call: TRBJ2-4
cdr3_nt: TGCAGTGCCCACTTAGCCAAAAACATTCAGTACTTC
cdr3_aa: CSAHLAKNIQYF

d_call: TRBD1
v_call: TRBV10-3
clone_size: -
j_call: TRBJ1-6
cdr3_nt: TGTGCCTCCACACAGGGGCCCTATAATTCACCCCTCCACTTT
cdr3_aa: CASTQGPYNSPLHF

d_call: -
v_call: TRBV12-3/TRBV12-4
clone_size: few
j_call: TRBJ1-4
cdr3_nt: TGTGCCAGCAGTTTAAGGGGAGATGGGGAAAAACTGTTTTTT
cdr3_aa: CASSLRGDGEKLFF

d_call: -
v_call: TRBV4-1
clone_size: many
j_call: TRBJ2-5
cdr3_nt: TGCGCCAGCAGCCAAGACGCATATCCGACACAAGAGACCCAGTACTTC
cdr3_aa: CASSQDAYPTQETQYF

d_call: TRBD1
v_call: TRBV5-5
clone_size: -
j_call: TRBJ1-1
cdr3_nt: TGTGCCAGCAGCTTGGTCGGGACAGGGCTCGCTGAAGCTTTCTTT
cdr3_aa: CASSLVGTGLAEAFF

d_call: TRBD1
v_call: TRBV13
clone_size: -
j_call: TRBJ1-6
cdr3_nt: TGTGCCAGCAGCACGTCCTTCGGGACAGGGCTTACACCCCTCCACTTT
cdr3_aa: CASSTSFGTGLTPLHF

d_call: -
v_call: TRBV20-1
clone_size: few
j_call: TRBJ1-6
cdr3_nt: TGCAGTGCCACAGGGAATTCACCCCTCCACTTT
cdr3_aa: CSATGNSPLHF

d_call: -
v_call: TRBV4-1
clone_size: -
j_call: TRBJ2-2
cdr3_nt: TGCGCCAGCAGCCCACCATCTGGTACCGGGGAGCTGTTTTTT
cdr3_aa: CASSPPSGTGELFF

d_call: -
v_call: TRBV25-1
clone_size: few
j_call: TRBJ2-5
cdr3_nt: TGTGCCAGCAGTGAATCAACAGGAGCCTCTCAAGAGACCCAGTACTTC
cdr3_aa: CASSESTGASQETQYF